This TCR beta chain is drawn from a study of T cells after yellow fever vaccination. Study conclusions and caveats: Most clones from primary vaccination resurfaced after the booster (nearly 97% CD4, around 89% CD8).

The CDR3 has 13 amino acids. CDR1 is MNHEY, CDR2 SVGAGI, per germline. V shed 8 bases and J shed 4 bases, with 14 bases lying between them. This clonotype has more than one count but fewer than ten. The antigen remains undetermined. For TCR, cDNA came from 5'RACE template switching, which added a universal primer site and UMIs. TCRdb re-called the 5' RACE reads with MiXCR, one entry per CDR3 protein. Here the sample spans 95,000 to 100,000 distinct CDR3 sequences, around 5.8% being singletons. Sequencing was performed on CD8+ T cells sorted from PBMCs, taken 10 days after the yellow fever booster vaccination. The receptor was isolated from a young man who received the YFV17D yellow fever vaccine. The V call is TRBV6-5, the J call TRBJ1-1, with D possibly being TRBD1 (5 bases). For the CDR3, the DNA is TGTGCCAGCTCCCGGGGCTACAGCACTGAAGCTTTCTTT. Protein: CASSRGYSTEAFF.